This paragraph reports one TCR beta chain. Its antigen is undetermined. The sample is drawn from a study of neoadjuvant anti-PD-1 for oral cavity cancer. Analysis of PBMCs was direct, with no culture step. Assay: immunoSEQ multiplex PCR; the TCRdb copy retains only in-frame clones and omits some. The data show 84,000 or so clones, roughly four fifths seen once. J gave up 5 bases and V 5 bases, and 8 bases lay outside the gene matches. Per germline, CDR1 LNHDA and CDR2 SQIVND (reference sequence). The CDR3 is 14 amino acids. Study-wide findings and caveats: Post-nivolumab, blood T cell clonality was significantly elevated in non-responders.

The receptor's source is a person aged 40-85 years with oral cavity squamous cell carcinoma. The specimen was PBMCs, collected before nivolumab (anti-PD-1) treatment. The chain is built from TRBV19 and TRBJ1-1; 7 bases map to TRBD1. DNA of the CDR3: TGTGCCAGTAGTGCTACAGGGGTATGGACTGAAGCTTTCTTT. Translating gives CASSATGVWTEAFF.